Detailed here is one TCR beta chain. The antigen remains unidentified. Germline CDR1 MNHNS, CDR2 SASEGT. V was shortened by 11 bases and J by 0 bases, with 13 bases between the two germline ends. This CDR3 is 13 amino acids long. The sample belongs to a study of shared clonotypes between healthy human individuals. The study's findings and limits: The represented genetic and exposure-history diversity was limited by the small number of donors. The naive CD4 repertoires of a handful of donors were compared, and 5% to 6.5% of clonotypes were shared.

Genomic DNA from each subset was divided evenly over several immunoSEQ plates. Assay used: immunoSEQ multiplex PCR; TCRdb lists only in-frame clones, some missing. The sample records 550,000 to 700,000 clones, 73% being singletons. The chain recombines TRBV6-1 with TRBJ1-2; D gene uncertain. The material sequenced was memory CD4+ T cells sorted from blood. As to subset: CD45RA-negative fraction. The TCR sequence derives from a woman in her twenties or thirties in good health. CDR3 bases: TGTGCCGTTACAGCTGAGACTAACTATGGCTACACCTTC. Translating gives CAVTAETNYGYTF.